The entry that follows covers one T cell receptor (beta chain) sequence. The sample belongs to a study of CD8+ T cells in alopecia areata. Study-wide context: Administration of oral tofacitinib to treated patients was at 5 to 10 mg twice daily. Tofacitinib treatment spanned 6 to 18 months, with 6 months off drug afterward.

Germline CDR1 and CDR2: SGDLS and YYNGEE. The CDR3 runs 16 residues. Trimming removed 2 bases from V and 1 base from J, with 13 bases in between. This sample's treatment: oral pan-JAK inhibitor, 5-10 mg twice daily. cDNA reverse transcribed from extracted RNA served as the sequencing template. The data were produced by immunoSEQ multiplex PCR, yet TCRdb's version contains in-frame clones alone and is incomplete. The sample yields about 270,000 clones, 50% to 75% seen once. This chain uses TRBV9 with TRBJ1-3, with D uncertain. Sequenced material: CD4+ T cells sorted from blood, taken at week 52, from a patient treated with tofacitinib. The TCR originated in a human donor with alopecia areata. The CDR3 here is CASSVSPRVSGNTIYF. Written as DNA, the CDR3 is TGTGCCAGCAGCGTTTCTCCTAGGGTGTCTGGAAACACCATATATTTT.